The rows below give T cell receptor beta chains drawn from one sample of a study of cytomegalovirus exposure and HLA in healthy donors. Produced via immunoSEQ multiplex PCR; TCRdb's table is partial and in-frame only. The table shows some 160,000 clones, with around 82% occurring only once. The sequenced sample consisted of PBMCs. Receptors were obtained from a man aged 35-49 years in good health and CMV-seronegative. Both conserved end residues are part of each CDR3. The D gene is left open where the match is weak. Part of the rows lack a size; the others show once, few, many or a class for expanded clones.

>.|few|TRBV18|TRBJ1-5
TGTGCCAGCTCACCAGGAGGGGACGGTCAGCCCCAGCATTTT
CASSPGGDGQPQHF
>TRBD2|.|TRBV27|TRBJ2-1
TGTGCCAGCAGTCTCCTACTGACGGGGGGGAATGAGCAGTTCTTC
CASSLLLTGGNEQFF
>.|.|TRBV6-6|TRBJ2-1
TGTGCCAGCAGCTCATCAGGGGCCGTGGGCAATGAGCAGTTCTTC
CASSSSGAVGNEQFF
>.|.|TRBV29-1|TRBJ1-2
TGCAGCGTTGGGGGGGTCGGTGGCTACACCTTC
CSVGGVGGYTF
>.|.|TRBV14|TRBJ2-7
TGTGCCAGCAGCCGGGTTTACTACGAGCAGTACTTC
CASSRVYYEQYF
>.|.|TRBV10-3|TRBJ2-7
TGTGCCTCAAATTCCCAGGATACCTACGAGCAGTACTTC
CASNSQDTYEQYF
>.|few|TRBV7-2|TRBJ1-1
TGTGCCAGCAGCTTAGCGAGGGCCCGAGGGAGCACTGAAGCTTTCTTT
CASSLARARGSTEAFF
>TRBD2|.|TRBV7-3|TRBJ2-2
TGTGCCAGCAGCTTAATACCTTGGTTGGCGGGAGCGGAGTCCGGGGAGCTGTTTTTT
CASSLIPWLAGAESGELFF
>TRBD1|few|TRBV7-9|TRBJ1-2
TGTGCCAGCAGCTTGTTGCAGGGGGGCTATGGCTACACCTTC
CASSLLQGGYGYTF
>.|.|TRBV6-1|TRBJ1-5
TGTGCCAGCAGTGAAGCGTCCAGATTCCACTACAATCAGCCCCAGCATTTT
CASSEASRFHYNQPQHF
>TRBD1|.|TRBV7-2|TRBJ2-7
TGTGCCAGCAGCTGGACAGGGGGCTCTCCTTGGTACGAGCAGTACTTC
CASSWTGGSPWYEQYF
>.|.|TRBV2|TRBJ1-1
TGTGCCAGCAGTGAACATACATACACTGAAGCTTTCTTT
CASSEHTYTEAFF
>.|.|TRBV25-1|TRBJ1-6
TGTGCCAGCAGTGGGTCCGGCTATAATTCACCCCTCCACTTT
CASSGSGYNSPLHF
>.|.|TRBV30|TRBJ1-2
TGTGCCTGGAGAAGGTTTGGACAAAGCTCTAATGGCTACACCTTC
CAWRRFGQSSNGYTF
>.|.|TRBV7-2|TRBJ1-1
TGTGCCAGCAGCTTAGCAAAGACTAGGGTGAACACTGAAGCTTTCTTT
CASSLAKTRVNTEAFF
>.|.|TRBV6-1|TRBJ1-4
TGTGCCAGCGCCAGGGTGGTAGCTAATGAAAAACTGTTTTTT
CASARVVANEKLFF
>TRBD2|once|TRBV6-1|TRBJ2-2
TGTGCCAGCACTCCAGCGGGGGCCTCCACCGGGGAGCTGTTTTTT
CASTPAGASTGELFF
>TRBD2|.|TRBV9|TRBJ2-3
TGTGCCAGCAGCGTAGGGGTAGCGGGGGCCCTTAGCACAGATACGCAGTATTTT
CASSVGVAGALSTDTQYF
>.|.|TRBV2|TRBJ2-2
TGTGCCAGCAGTGAAAACAGGGGAGGTTCCGGGGAGCTGTTTTTT
CASSENRGGSGELFF
>TRBD1|.|TRBV5-6|TRBJ2-1
TGTGCCAGCAGCGTAAGGGGCAGGGGGTTTCGGAATGAGCAGTTCTTC
CASSVRGRGFRNEQFF
>TRBD2|.|TRBV5-1|TRBJ2-5
TGCGCCAGCAGCTTGGGAGTAGCGGGGCTGGAGACCCAGTACTTC
CASSLGVAGLETQYF
>TRBD1|.|TRBV4-3|TRBJ1-2
TGCGCCAGCAGCCAGGAGGACAGGGGTAGCGGCTACACCTTC
CASSQEDRGSGYTF
>.|.|TRBV27|TRBJ1-1
TGTGCCAGCAGTCCTGGACAATTGAACACTGAAGCTTTCTTT
CASSPGQLNTEAFF
>TRBD1|.|TRBV27|TRBJ1-4
TGTGCCAGCAGTATATCCGGGACAGGGGAGGGAAAACTGTTTTTT
CASSISGTGEGKLFF
>TRBD1|.|TRBV5-4|TRBJ1-4
TGTGCCAGCAGCCGACAGGGAAATGAAAAACTGTTTTTT
CASSRQGNEKLFF
>.|.|TRBV15|TRBJ2-5
TGTGCCACCAGCAACCCTAAGGTGGCAGGGAACCAAGAGACCCAGTACTTC
CATSNPKVAGNQETQYF
>TRBD1|few|TRBV19|TRBJ1-1
TGTGCCAGTAGTATATGGTCCCTGACAGGGAGCGCTGAAGCTTTCTTT
CASSIWSLTGSAEAFF
>TRBD2|.|TRBV2|TRBJ2-7
TGTGCCAGCAGTGATTGGACTAGGGGCGAGCAGTACTTC
CASSDWTRGEQYF
>TRBD2|.|TRBV7-9|TRBJ2-7
TGTGCCAGCACGGGAGGGGAGATAGAGCAGTACTTC
CASTGGEIEQYF
>TRBD1|.|TRBV7-2|TRBJ1-6
TGTGCCAGCAGCGTCCAGGGGGACAGGGGGGTTTCGGATTCACCCCTCCACTTT
CASSVQGDRGVSDSPLHF
>TRBD2|few|TRBV9|TRBJ2-2
TGTGCCAGCAGCGACTCTGGCGGGACTATATTAATTGGGGAGCTGTTTTTT
CASSDSGGTILIGELFF
>TRBD1|.|TRBV19|TRBJ1-5
TGTGCCAGTAGTACCGGGACAGGGTTCGGACAGCCCCAGCATTTT
CASSTGTGFGQPQHF
>TRBD1|.|TRBV11-3|TRBJ2-2
TGTGCCAGCAGCCGCCAAACCCCCGGGACAGGATGGAACACCGGGGAGCTGTTTTTT
CASSRQTPGTGWNTGELFF
>.|.|TRBV5-4|TRBJ2-7
TGTGCCAGCAGCAGCGGCACCTACGAGCAGTACTTC
CASSSGTYEQYF
>TRBD2|few|TRBV7-9|TRBJ2-3
TGTGCCAGCAGTCGGGAGGCAGGGTACACAGATACGCAGTATTTT
CASSREAGYTDTQYF
>.|once|TRBV5-5|TRBJ2-7
TGTGCCAGCAGCTTGACCCCGGCGGGCGAGCAGTACTTC
CASSLTPAGEQYF
>.|.|TRBV15|TRBJ2-7
TGTGCCACCAGCAGAGGGAAACATGGACAGAGGTACGAGCAGTACTTC
CATSRGKHGQRYEQYF
>.|.|TRBV10-3|TRBJ1-2
TGTGCCATCAGTGTACCGGGGGTAGGTGGCTACACCTTC
CAISVPGVGGYTF
>TRBD1|.|TRBV19|TRBJ1-2
TGTGCCAGTAGCCCGACAGGGGTAAACTATGGCTACACCTTC
CASSPTGVNYGYTF